This TCR beta chain was documented in a study of blood T cells in healthy people across ages. The germline V gene has CDR1 PRHDT and CDR2 FYEKMQ (reference sequence). The CDR3 loop spans 15 amino acids. V shed 8 bases and J 11 bases; nucleotides not matched to a gene: 17. Together with a sample-barcoded 5' primer, a J-beta primer mix was included in a second PCR lasting about 6 to 11 cycles. Each CDR3 protein gets one entry after TCRdb re-called the 5' RACE reads with MiXCR. The sample lists some 1 million distinct CDR3 sequences; under 45% were seen once. The sequenced sample consisted of blood. This chain connects TRBV13 to TRBJ2-5, with 10 bases identical to TRBD2. The sequence derives from a woman between 55 and 75 years old in good health. CDR3 protein: CASGEAGGLPNEQYF. As DNA, the CDR3 is TGTGCCAGCGGCGAAGCGGGAGGGCTTCCCAATGAGCAGTACTTC. Drawing the rest from reference TRBV13 and TRBJ2-5, the complete variable domain is AAGVIQSPRHLIKEKRETATLKCYPIPRHDTVYWYQQGPGQDPQFLISFYEKMQSDKGSIPDRFSAQQFSDYHSELNMSSLELGDSALYFCASGEAGGLPNEQYFGPGTRLLVL.